This TCR beta chain was recovered during a study of human T cells and chemical hapten exposure. Time point denoted: patch test 1, 2 weeks after DPC sensitization. Treatment given: therapeutic diphenylcyclopropenone sensitization with weekly scalp DPC. Findings and caveats of the study: Expanded TCR counts at PT1 were positively correlated with the patch test score.

Unique molecular identifiers were attached to individual cDNA molecules during library preparation. Original processing notes: TCR counts had a median of 95,638 per sample and spanned about 23,224 to 750,000. TCRdb passed the RACE reads through MiXCR, listing each CDR3 protein once. The V and J calls were not made by the authors but by TCRdb's processing. The sample has tens of thousands of distinct CDR3 sequences; around 10% are singletons. This clonotype came up many times. Its antigen is unknown. CDR3 length: 15 residues. The material was whole blood, obtained in connection with sensitization to the hapten diphenylcyclopropenone (DPC). The chain carries TRBV12-2 and TRBJ1-6; TRBD1, the table's D call, lacks a check against the DNA. TRBV12-2 is assigned pseudogene status. This TCR came from a woman aged 45-59 years with alopecia areata. Some clones in this sample may be carry-over from other donors' samples. In DNA, the CDR3 is TGTGCAAGTCGCCCCCTGACAGGGAGCCCCTCACCCCTCCACTTT. This translates into CASRPLTGSPSPLHF.